This T cell receptor beta chain comes out of a study of blood T cell repertoires in COVID-19. For the study at large: Samples representing acute and convalescent COVID-19 were sourced from the United States, Italy and Spain. Sample material is recorded as cDNA or gDNA derived from T cells, B-cell-depleted T cells, or PBMCs.

This CDR3 has 16 amino acids. Original methodology: From reference gene primer amplification, estimates of nucleated cell counts were derived. Sequencing was performed with immunoSEQ multiplex PCR; in TCRdb, only in-frame clones are kept and a portion is missing. V and J calls and clone size follow that table, whereas D and trimming were derived from the DNA. The top ten clones hold 8.5% to 10% of a sample with roughly 260,000 clones, roughly nine tenths of them seen once. The chain is built from TRBV21-1 and TRBJ1-5; TRBD1, as called in the table, went unchecked against the DNA. TRBV21-1 is marked as a pseudogene. This sequence was found in a man aged 35 to 55 who had recovered from COVID-19. Sequencing was done on a sample of peripheral blood. CDR3 in amino acids: CASTRGERNSNQPQHF. The DNA of the CDR3 is TGTGCCAGTACCAGGGGGGAGAGGAATAGCAATCAGCCCCAGCATTTT.